The rows below give T cell receptor beta chains drawn from one sample of a study of blood T cells in healthy people across ages. TCRdb processed the 5' RACE reads anew with MiXCR; each CDR3 protein has one entry. The data contain hundreds of thousands of distinct CDR3 sequences, roughly 30% of them singletons. The sequencing sample was made of blood. Receptors were obtained from an elderly woman in good health. CDR3s include the opening cysteine and the closing phenylalanine or tryptophan. The D gene is left open where the match is weak. Clone size, where shown, is once, few, many, or a class for clones that have expanded.

>many|TRBJ2-5|TRBV7-2|TRBD1
TGTGCCAGCAGCCCCCGGGACAGGGGTGGGGAGACCCAGTACTTC
CASSPRDRGGETQYF
>many|TRBJ1-5|TRBV7-9|-
TGTGCCAGCAGGTTAAATCAGCCCCAGCATTTT
CASRLNQPQHF
>-|TRBJ2-5|TRBV19|-
TGTGCCAGGAGTAAAGGACCGCAAGAGACCCAGTACTTC
CARSKGPQETQYF
>-|TRBJ2-5|TRBV20-1|TRBD2
TGCAGTGCCCTGACTAGCGGGAGGGCCGATGAGCAGTACTTC
CSALTSGRADEQYF
>many|TRBJ1-2|TRBV7-2|-
TGTGCCAGCAGCTTGGGCGGCCGCTATGGCTACACCTTC
CASSLGGRYGYTF
>many|TRBJ2-3|TRBV27|-
TGTGCCAGCACCCGCCGTGTCACCTCGGGCACAGATACGCAGTATTTT
CASTRRVTSGTDTQYF
>few|TRBJ2-2|TRBV12-3/TRBV12-4|-
TGTGCCACCCGCTGGTGGGCTACCAGTAACACCGGGGAGCTGTTTTTT
CATRWWATSNTGELFF
>-|TRBJ1-2|TRBV6-5|-
TGTGCCAGCAGCTGGCCGGGACACAAAGGCTACACCTTC
CASSWPGHKGYTF
>many|TRBJ2-1|TRBV30|-
TGTGCCTGGCGCCCCTGGGGCGATGAGCAGTTCTTC
CAWRPWGDEQFF
>many|TRBJ2-5|TRBV29-1|-
TGCAGCGTCCGGGGGCCGGCGGGCGAGACCCAGTACTTC
CSVRGPAGETQYF
>many|TRBJ2-7|TRBV6-5|TRBD2
TGTGCCAGCAGTTACTCCCAGGGAGGGACCTACGAGCAGTACTTC
CASSYSQGGTYEQYF
>few|TRBJ2-1|TRBV7-2|-
TGTGCCAGCAGCGTAGGGGTCCTAGCGAGAGTACAGAATGAGCAGTTCTTC
CASSVGVLARVQNEQFF
>many|TRBJ1-5|TRBV4-2|-
TGTGCCAGCAGCCCCAGGGGTGGAGGGAGCAATCAGCCCCAGCATTTT
CASSPRGGGSNQPQHF
>many|TRBJ2-2|TRBV20-1|-
TGCAGTGCTACCCCCGGGACAACGAACACCGGGGAGCTGTTTTTT
CSATPGTTNTGELFF
>-|TRBJ2-7|TRBV10-3|TRBD2
TGTGCCACCTCCCAGACTAGCTCCAATGAGCAGTACTTC
CATSQTSSNEQYF
>few|TRBJ2-2|TRBV5-1|-
TGCGCCAGCAGCTTGGACCCAGGGTCCCCCGGGGAGCTGTTTTTT
CASSLDPGSPGELFF
>few|TRBJ2-3|TRBV12-3/TRBV12-4|TRBD1
TGTGCCAGCAGTTTGCAGGGGGTGAGAGCAGATACGCAGTATTTT
CASSLQGVRADTQYF
>many|TRBJ2-1|TRBV2|-
TGTGCCAGTTTTCCCGACAGGAGCTCCTACAATGAGCAGTTCTTC
CASFPDRSSYNEQFF
>-|TRBJ2-7|TRBV5-1|-
TGCGCCAGCAGCTCGTCGGGACAACCTACGAAGGACGAGCGGTACTTC
CASSSSGQPTKDERYF
>-|TRBJ1-2|TRBV18|-
TGTGCCAGCTCACCAACAGCAAAGACCGACTATGGCTACACCTTC
CASSPTAKTDYGYTF
>-|TRBJ1-1|TRBV27|-
TGTGCCACTCGGCAAAATCGGGTGAATACTGAAGCTTTATTT
CATRQNRVNTEALF
>many|TRBJ2-5|TRBV11-1|-
TGTGCCAGCAGTTTTAGACAGATTCAAGAGACCCAGTACTTC
CASSFRQIQETQYF
>many|TRBJ2-1|TRBV4-2|-
TGTGCCAGCAGCCAAGCGCCAGAGGTCTCCTACAATGAGCAGTTCTTC
CASSQAPEVSYNEQFF
>-|TRBJ1-5|TRBV2|-
TGTGCCAGCAGTGAAGATGCACAGGATTATCAGCCCCAGCATTTT
CASSEDAQDYQPQHF
>-|TRBJ1-3|TRBV5-5|-
TGTGCCAGCAGCCATCGCCGAAACACCATATATTTT
CASSHRRNTIYF
>many|TRBJ2-5|TRBV20-1|TRBD1
TGCAGTGCAAGGACAGGGCAAGAGACCCAGTACTTC
CSARTGQETQYF
>many|TRBJ1-4|TRBV15|-
TGTGCCACCAGCAGAGATTTCAGGCTTACAACTAATGAAAAACTGTTTTTT
CATSRDFRLTTNEKLFF
>few|TRBJ2-1|TRBV27|TRBD2
TGTGCCAGCAGCGCGACTAGCGGGGGAGGCAATGAGCAGTTCTTC
CASSATSGGGNEQFF
>many|TRBJ2-1|TRBV4-2|-
TGTGCCAGCAGCCGAGGACCGGAGAGAAACAATGAGCAGTTCTTC
CASSRGPERNNEQFF
>many|TRBJ1-2|TRBV9|-
TGTGCCAGCAGCGTGAGTAGCTTAGCTAACTATGGCTACACCTTC
CASSVSSLANYGYTF
>few|TRBJ2-1|TRBV24-1|-
TGTGCCACCAGTGGTGACAGAAGCTCCTACAATGAGCAGTTCTTC
CATSGDRSSYNEQFF
>-|TRBJ1-6|TRBV6-2/TRBV6-3|-
TGTGCCAGCAGTTACCTAGGACGGGGTTCACCCCTCCACTTT
CASSYLGRGSPLHF
>many|TRBJ2-1|TRBV20-1|TRBD2
TGCAGTGCTAGGATGCCGGGACTAGCGGGGGGGCAGTTCTTC
CSARMPGLAGGQFF
>many|TRBJ2-1|TRBV7-3|-
TGTGCCAGCAGCCTAACACGTCGGGTCTCCTACAATGAGCAGTTCTTC
CASSLTRRVSYNEQFF
>many|TRBJ2-7|TRBV12-3/TRBV12-4|-
TGTGCCAGCAGTGCAGGGGGGCCGTCCTACGAGCAGTACTTC
CASSAGGPSYEQYF
>many|TRBJ2-5|TRBV6-5|TRBD1
TGTGCCAGCAGTTCTACCGGGACAGGGCGAGAGACCCAGTACTTC
CASSSTGTGRETQYF
>many|TRBJ2-1|TRBV7-2|TRBD2
TGTGCCAGCAGCGTACTAGCGGGGGCCTTCAATGAGCAGTTCTTC
CASSVLAGAFNEQFF
>many|TRBJ1-2|TRBV12-3/TRBV12-4|-
TGTGCCAGCGGACGCGCAGGGTACCCCTATGGCTACACCTTC
CASGRAGYPYGYTF
>-|TRBJ2-7|TRBV7-2|-
TGTGCCAGCAGCCCCCGTGGTAACCCCTACGAGCAGTACTTC
CASSPRGNPYEQYF
>few|TRBJ1-1|TRBV9|-
TGTGCCGGCAGCGTAGGACAGAACACTGAAGCTTTCTTT
CAGSVGQNTEAFF
>-|TRBJ2-5|TRBV6-9|-
TGTGCCATCACAGGGACTAAGGAGACCCAGTACTTC
CAITGTKETQYF
>-|TRBJ2-5|TRBV29-1|TRBD1
TGCAGCGAAACAACAGGGGGATACAATGCGGAGCAGTACTTC
CSETTGGYNAEQYF
>-|TRBJ1-1|TRBV6-1|-
TGTGCCAGCCAAGATTCGTGGGGACAGAACACTGAAGCTTTCTTT
CASQDSWGQNTEAFF
>-|TRBJ2-7|TRBV6-6|-
TGTGCCAGCAGCCGTAGGGAGGGGGTAGGGAGCGAGCAGTACTTC
CASSRREGVGSEQYF
>-|TRBJ2-7|TRBV12-3/TRBV12-4|-
TGTGCCAGCAGATTAGGGAGTGGAGGTGAGCAGTACTTC
CASRLGSGGEQYF
>many|TRBJ2-5|TRBV5-4|-
TGTGCCAGCAGCTTCGGCAGCCTCCAAGAGACCCAGTACTTC
CASSFGSLQETQYF
>many|TRBJ2-5|TRBV6-6|-
TGTGCCAGCAACGATCGGGGGTACCAAGAGACCCAGTACTTC
CASNDRGYQETQYF
>once|TRBJ2-7|TRBV20-1|-
TGCAGTGCCCAGTTGGACGACTCCTACGAGCAGTACTTC
CSAQLDDSYEQYF